This T cell receptor beta chain comes out of a study of shared clonotypes between healthy human individuals. On the study more broadly: Two women and a few men aged 18 to 49 served as donors.

The sorted-subset replicate PCRs were given 200 ng DNA, which is 30,000 or so T cell genomes. The method was immunoSEQ multiplex PCR; TCRdb's version includes in-frame clones alone and lacks a portion of them. Here the sample spans over a million clones, approximately 97% being singletons. CDR3 length: 14 amino acids. Overall study results and limits: Estimated richness was generally greater in naive than memory subsets. Owing to a small donor count, the genetic and exposure-history diversity represented was limited.

On this clone itself: The target antigen is unknown.

This sequence was found in a man under 40 in good health. The chain carries TRBV21-1 and TRBJ1-4; the table's D call, TRBD1, was not checked against the DNA. TRBV21-1 is shown as a pseudogene. The material sequenced was naive CD4+ T cells sorted from blood. As for subset: CD45RA+ positively selected. For the CDR3, the DNA is TGTGCCAGGAAAACAACAGCTACTAATGAAAAACTGTTTTTT. This sequence encodes CARKTTATNEKLFF.